This T cell receptor (beta chain) was found in a study of lymphopenia after photon versus proton radiotherapy. General study findings and limits: After lymphocyte nadir, photon-treated repertoires showed oligoclonal expansion, especially CD8+ Temra. Only patients who died were analyzed for survival; proton advantage is unproven. A bigger post-nadir fall in TCR diversity correlated inversely with survival time in deceased patients. Relative stability marked proton patients; photon patients lost diversity and naive cells.

This table comes from immunoSEQ multiplex PCR, and its TCRdb copy is limited to in-frame clones, with some not included. This table holds approximately 23,000 clones, 80% to 90% found once. This clone came up once. Antigen: not known. There are 13 residues in the CDR3. V lost 9 bases and J lost 7, with 18 bases in between. Germline V gives CDR1 MDHEN, CDR2 SYDVKM. The sequencing here drew on peripheral blood, taken from a patient treated with proton-based radiotherapy. The V gene is TRBV28, the J gene TRBJ1-2, with D uncertain. The receptor was isolated from an elderly man with esophageal cancer. The CDR3 DNA is TGTGCCAGTGAAAGTTCGTCTTTCGTTGGCTACACCTTC. Translated, it gives CASESSSFVGYTF.